These T cell receptor beta chains were read from a single sample in a study of cytomegalovirus exposure and HLA in healthy donors. Method: immunoSEQ multiplex PCR; TCRdb's copy keeps in-frame clones and lacks some. The sample records some 130,000 clones, around 85% being singletons. Sequenced material: PBMCs. These receptors all come from a woman aged 30 to 39 in good health and CMV-seropositive. CDR3s include the opening cysteine and the closing phenylalanine or tryptophan. Each record gives: V gene, J gene, D gene, clone size, CDR3 protein, CDR3 DNA. D genes are given only for firm matches. The size entry is marked missing in some rows and otherwise reads once, few, many or a size class.

>TRBV2|TRBJ2-7|NA|NA
CASSEALRTLLGGQYF
TGTGCCAGCAGTGAAGCGCTTCGGACCCTCCTCGGGGGGCAGTACTTC
>TRBV15|TRBJ2-2|TRBD2|NA
CATSRGLADNTGELFF
TGTGCCACCAGCAGAGGACTAGCGGATAACACCGGGGAGCTGTTTTTT
>TRBV30|TRBJ2-3|NA|NA
CAWSLGSSSTDTQYF
TGTGCCTGGAGTCTCGGGTCCTCTAGCACAGATACGCAGTATTTT
>TRBV18|TRBJ2-2|NA|few
CASSPPIKGGAGGTGELFF
TGTGCCAGCTCACCACCGATTAAGGGGGGGGCCGGCGGCACCGGGGAGCTGTTTTTT
>TRBV5-1|TRBJ2-7|TRBD1|NA
CASSLTTGSYEQYF
TGCGCCAGCAGCTTAACGACAGGGAGCTACGAGCAGTACTTC
>TRBV30|TRBJ1-6|NA|NA
CAWNRQVNSPLHF
TGTGCCTGGAATCGGCAGGTAAATTCACCCCTCCACTTT
>TRBV18|TRBJ1-1|NA|few
CASSPPMNTEAFF
TGTGCCAGCTCACCCCCCATGAACACTGAAGCTTTCTTT
>TRBV7-6|TRBJ1-2|TRBD1|few
CASSSPRGTGDNYGYTF
TGTGCCAGCAGCTCCCCTCGGGGGACAGGGGATAACTATGGCTACACCTTC
>TRBV27|TRBJ2-3|NA|few
CASSFRINQDTQYF
TGTGCCAGCAGTTTCAGAATAAACCAGGATACGCAGTATTTT
>TRBV6-6|TRBJ2-7|NA|NA
CASSNRGDSYEQYF
TGTGCCAGCAGTAATCGAGGAGACAGTTACGAGCAGTACTTC
>TRBV5-1|TRBJ2-2|TRBD1|NA
CASSSRGQGTAGELFF
TGCGCCAGCAGCTCTAGGGGACAGGGAACCGCCGGGGAGCTGTTTTTT
>TRBV2|TRBJ1-3|NA|NA
CASSEQEGYGNTIYF
TGTGCCAGCAGTGAACAGGAGGGATATGGAAACACCATATATTTT
>TRBV6-6|TRBJ2-5|NA|NA
CASSSGETQYF
TGTGCCAGCAGTTCGGGAGAGACCCAGTACTTC
>TRBV19|TRBJ1-2|NA|NA
CASSSQGRSGYTF
TGTGCCAGTAGTTCCCAGGGGCGTAGTGGCTACACCTTC
>TRBV19|TRBJ1-1|NA|NA
CASSIGVASGEAFF
TGTGCCAGTAGTATAGGGGTTGCCTCAGGTGAAGCTTTCTTT
>TRBV9|TRBJ1-2|TRBD1|NA
CASSSGTDYGYTF
TGTGCCAGCAGCTCCGGGACAGACTATGGCTACACCTTC
>TRBV18|TRBJ2-5|NA|NA
CASSPPAVLVETQYF
TGTGCCAGCTCACCACCTGCGGTGCTAGTAGAGACCCAGTACTTC
>TRBV4-1|TRBJ1-2|NA|NA
CASSAPGQGGYTF
TGCGCCAGCAGCGCCCCGGGACAAGGGGGCTACACCTTC
>TRBV30|TRBJ2-6|NA|NA
CAFQGSSGANVLTF
TGTGCCTTCCAGGGGAGCTCTGGGGCCAACGTCCTGACTTTC
>TRBV5-1|TRBJ2-7|NA|NA
CASSLDEGRYEQYF
TGCGCCAGCAGCTTGGATGAGGGAAGGTACGAGCAGTACTTC
>TRBV6-6|TRBJ2-7|NA|NA
CASSDGQGTQQYF
TGTGCCAGCAGTGACGGCCAGGGGACGCAGCAGTACTTC
>TRBV27|TRBJ1-1|NA|NA
CASSFGGAVGTEAFF
TGTGCCAGCAGTTTTGGAGGGGCTGTGGGGACTGAAGCTTTCTTT
>TRBV28|TRBJ1-5|NA|once
CASSPWEGPQHF
TGTGCCAGCAGCCCTTGGGAGGGGCCCCAGCATTTT
>TRBV5-5|TRBJ1-1|TRBD1|NA
CASSFRVPGQGARNTEAFF
TGTGCCAGCAGCTTTAGGGTGCCGGGACAGGGGGCGCGGAACACTGAAGCTTTCTTT
>TRBV10-3|TRBJ2-7|TRBD1|NA
CATLQGGTYEQYF
TGTGCCACATTACAGGGGGGAACCTACGAGCAGTACTTC
>TRBV13|TRBJ2-3|NA|NA
CASSLARKHTDTQYF
TGTGCCAGCAGCTTAGCTAGGAAACACACAGATACGCAGTATTTT
>TRBV30|TRBJ1-5|NA|NA
CAWSGLGSNQPQHF
TGTGCCTGGAGTGGACTTGGGAGCAATCAGCCCCAGCATTTT
>TRBV5-1|TRBJ2-7|TRBD2|NA
CASSSSGGPNQNEQYF
TGCGCCAGCAGCTCCAGCGGGGGGCCCAACCAAAACGAGCAGTACTTC
>TRBV28|TRBJ2-3|NA|NA
CASSLGLVDRTDTQYF
TGTGCCAGCAGTCTTGGACTTGTAGATAGGACAGATACGCAGTATTTT
>TRBV5-1|TRBJ1-3|NA|NA
CASSPDNGNTIYF
TGCGCCAGCAGCCCGGACAACGGAAACACCATATATTTT
>TRBV7-9|TRBJ2-2|NA|NA
CASSPRDTNTGELFF
TGTGCCAGCAGCCCCCGGGATACTAACACCGGGGAGCTGTTTTTT
>TRBV6-1|TRBJ1-2|NA|NA
CASSEFRGIKGYTF
TGTGCCAGCAGTGAGTTCCGGGGAATTAAAGGCTACACCTTC
>TRBV6-9|TRBJ2-1|TRBD1|NA
CASRRQGYRSYNEQFF
TGTGCCAGCAGAAGACAGGGCTATCGCTCCTACAATGAGCAGTTCTTC
>TRBV28|TRBJ2-5|TRBD2|NA
CASTSGTSGFQETQYF
TGTGCCAGCACCTCTGGGACTAGCGGGTTTCAAGAGACCCAGTACTTC
>TRBV5-4|TRBJ1-1|TRBD1|NA
CASSLGTGPPGAFF
TGTGCCAGCAGCTTGGGGACAGGGCCCCCCGGAGCTTTCTTT
>TRBV28|TRBJ1-1|NA|NA
CASSLGPGDTEAFF
TGTGCCAGCAGTTTGGGGCCAGGGGACACTGAAGCTTTCTTT
>TRBV6-5|TRBJ2-7|NA|once
CASSYAGPGAQYF
TGTGCCAGCAGTTACGCCGGACCAGGGGCGCAGTACTTC
>TRBV5-5|TRBJ1-1|NA|NA
CASSLRQANLRGAFF
TGTGCCAGCAGCTTAAGACAGGCCAACTTGAGGGGGGCTTTCTTT
>TRBV28|TRBJ1-3|NA|NA
CASSLHSGNTIYF
TGTGCCAGCAGTTTACACAGTGGAAACACCATATATTTT
>TRBV7-9|TRBJ1-1|NA|NA
CASSLDGITEAFF
TGTGCCAGCAGCTTAGACGGGATCACTGAAGCTTTCTTT
>TRBV30|TRBJ1-2|NA|NA
CAWSVGSPNYGYTF
TGTGCCTGGAGTGTCGGTAGTCCTAACTATGGCTACACCTTC
>TRBV6-5|TRBJ2-7|TRBD1|NA
CASSYSWDRGEQYF
TGTGCCAGCAGTTACTCTTGGGACAGGGGCGAGCAGTACTTC
>TRBV21-1|TRBJ1-2|NA|NA
CASSKTQRARYGYTF
TGTGCCAGCAGCAAAACCCAGCGGGCAAGGTATGGCTACACCTTC
>TRBV6-1|TRBJ1-4|NA|NA
CATWAQGEKLFF
TGTGCCACCTGGGCGCAGGGTGAAAAACTGTTTTTT
>TRBV6-5|TRBJ2-7|NA|NA
CASSPFQGSRYEQYF
TGTGCCAGCAGTCCCTTCCAGGGCTCCCGGTACGAGCAGTACTTC
>TRBV4-2|TRBJ2-1|TRBD1|medium-sized
CASSQDRDSVNEQFF
TGTGCCAGCAGCCAAGATCGGGACAGTGTGAATGAGCAGTTCTTC
>TRBV10-1|TRBJ2-7|NA|few
CASSESPDGSERQYF
TGCGCCAGCAGTGAGAGTCCAGATGGCTCTGAGCGGCAGTACTTC
>TRBV4-1|TRBJ1-1|NA|NA
CASSQDRDNTEAFF
TGCGCCAGCAGCCAAGACAGGGATAATACTGAAGCTTTCTTT
>TRBV28|TRBJ1-1|TRBD1|NA
CASTGGGVGNTEAFF
TGTGCCAGTACAGGGGGAGGGGTGGGGAACACTGAAGCTTTCTTT